The following is a T cell receptor beta chain sequence with its context. Its antigen remains undetermined. Within one base of it there is no much larger clone, and no base qualities were kept. Participants in the prospective study were enrolled through a virtual design, were aged about 18 to 89 years, and lived in 24 United States geographic areas. To assign participants to cohorts, the prospective study relied on clinical history that participants themselves reported in a screening survey and a study questionnaire. Recovered participants in ImmuneRACE Cohort 3 were defined as having two consecutive negative NP/OP PCR tests, clearance from a healthcare professional, or resolution of symptoms. Mobile phlebotomists in the prospective study collected whole blood, serum and a nasopharyngeal or oropharyngeal swab from every participant. Over a roughly 2-month period, participants in the prospective study had the option of providing additional blood draws and questionnaires. Blood samples from the prospective study were shipped frozen or at room temperature prior to DNA extraction.

V and J are truncated by 5 bases and 5 bases respectively, leaving an intervening sequence of 16 bases. CDR1 and CDR2 (SEHNR, FQNEAQ) derive from the germline V gene (reference sequence). The CDR3, from cysteine to phenylalanine, totals 14 residues. Left in the record is the CDR3 DNA by itself, 42 bases read in frame from the first base. TCRbeta CDR3 regions were amplified from genomic DNA using the immunoSEQ Assay, a bias-controlled multiplex PCR. Per the original workflow: Within the assay, amplification of reference gene primers was used to estimate how many nucleated cells each sample contained. Sequence reads were collapsed and filtered to measure the absolute abundance of every unique TCRbeta CDR3 rearrangement. For each sample, productive Simpson clonality was calculated as the square root of Simpson's diversity index over productive rearrangements. TCRdb limited this immuneACCESS table to in-frame rearrangements with V and J called. A share of clones is missing; checked studies link under half to unresolved V genes, and the rest is unexplained. The V and J calls and clone size are taken from that table; D and trimming were inferred from the DNA. This sample has more than 200,000 clones in its table, and about nine tenths of those were observed once. The top ten hold about 1.7% of the sample.

This entry belongs to a study of blood T cell repertoires in COVID-19 (dated by TCRdb to about 2020). Notes on the research overall: The collaborator samples originated in the United States, Italy and Spain and spanned the acute and convalescent phases of COVID-19. The material from the prospective study consisted of cDNA or gDNA derived from T cells, B-cell-depleted T cells, or PBMCs. The dataset comprised deeply sampled blood TCRbeta repertoires from subjects exposed to, actively infected with, or recovered from COVID-19. A freely available public database, intended as a resource for researchers studying the immune response to SARS-CoV-2, is where the repertoires were released. The samples were drawn from the first 160 participants of the ongoing ImmuneRACE study and from 950 to 1,500 subjects provided by 6 global collaborators. The sample metadata nearly always contained a de-identified subject ID, COVID-19 status, age in years and sex. Where available, HLA class I and class II types were taken from metadata supplied by the sample provider and were not determined by assay-based typing.

Summary of the overall study and its limitations: The amount of clinical and demographic metadata varied by source and participant and was provided uncurated.

Sequenced: PBMCs or T cells enriched from blood (not recorded which). This sequence originates from a man aged 40-49 years who had recovered from COVID-19. In this chain, TRBV7-9 is recombined with TRBJ2-7, with the D gene too uncertain to name. The CDR3 protein sequence reads: CASSQDPIANEQYF. At the DNA level, the sequence is TGTGCCAGCAGCCAGGATCCTATCGCCAACGAGCAGTACTTC.